The 22 T cell receptor beta chains presented below share a single source sample, sequenced in a study of PD-L1 blockade in urothelial cancer. TCRdb's copy holds only in-frame clones and misses some; the assay was immunoSEQ multiplex PCR. Altogether tens of thousands of clones are present, approximately 80% being singletons, with the ten largest covering approximately 5%. The starting material was PBMCs, obtained around atezolizumab (anti-PD-L1) treatment. These receptors were taken from a man in his 70s with urothelial cancer.

The V gene is TRBV29-1, the J gene TRBJ2-7, with D maybe TRBD2 (6 bases). V was shortened by 6 bases and J by 6 bases, with 15 bases between the two germline ends. Germline CDR1 SQVTM, CDR2 ANQGSEA. This CDR3 region has 12 residues. In DNA, the CDR3 is TGCAGCGTCGACGGGTACGGGGGCGAGCAGTACTTC. This codes for CSVDGYGGEQYF.

This clone was seen more than once but under ten times. The CDR3 nucleotides are TGTGCCAGCAGCCCCATGACTAGCGGGAGGCCCTACGAGCAGTACTTC. Its protein is CASSPMTSGRPYEQYF. The V and J genes are TRBV5-4 and TRBJ2-7, with TRBD2 matching over 13 bases. CDR1 and CDR2 from the germline V gene are SGHNT and YYREEE (reference sequence). Trimming took 4 bases from V and 2 from J; bases not matched to a gene: 6. The CDR3 is 16 amino acids. Supplemented by reference TRBV5-4 and TRBJ2-7, the full variable domain reads ETGVTQSPTHLIKTRGQQVTLRCSSQSGHNTVSWYQQALGQGPQFIFQYYREEENGRGNFPPRFSGLQFPNYSSELNVNALELDDSALYLCASSPMTSGRPYEQYFGPGTRLTVT.

This chain uses TRBV27 with TRBJ2-1; TRBD2 agrees at 11 bases. The CDR3 loop spans 15 amino acids. V lost 1 base and J lost 5; bases outside the gene matches: 1. Germline V gene data show CDR1 as MNHEY and CDR2 as SMNVEV (reference sequence). The CDR3 is CASSLLAGGNNEQFF. CDR3 in DNA: TGTGCCAGCAGTTTATTAGCGGGAGGGAACAATGAGCAGTTCTTC.

V and J are TRBV6-5 and TRBJ2-2; D unresolved. CDR3 size: 16 residues. V lost 2 bases to trimming and J lost 0 bases, with 10 bases between them. Germline CDR1 is MNHEY and CDR2 is SVGAGI. This CDR3 is CASSYLQFSNTGELFF. The CDR3 DNA follows: TGTGCCAGCAGTTACCTACAGTTTTCGAACACCGGGGAGCTGTTTTTT.

V and J are TRBV6-5 and TRBJ1-5; 7 nucleotides match TRBD1. CDR1 is MNHEY, CDR2 SVGAGI, per germline. The CDR3 totals 14 residues. The trim removed 5 bases at V and 7 bases at J, leaving 8 bases unmatched. CDR3 bases: TGTGCCAGCAGTCAGAACAGGGGCGGCCAGCCCCAGCATTTT. This gives the protein CASSQNRGGQPQHF.

On this clone itself: One junction end disagrees with the germline gene, perhaps due to a read error. The chain combines TRBV15 with TRBJ2-3; 7 positions agree with TRBD2. Germline assignment: CDR1 LNHNV and CDR2 YYDKDF (reference sequence). This CDR3 region has 20 residues. Here the CDR3 DNA reads TGTGCCACCAGCGGAGAACAGACGACGGGAGGAGCATCTAGCACAGATACGCAGTATTTT. This encodes CATSGEQTTGGASSTDTQYF.

The V gene is TRBV14, the J gene TRBJ1-2; D is possibly TRBD1 (5 bases). In germline, CDR1 is SGHDN, CDR2 FVKESK. The CDR3 loop spans 16 amino acids. V gave up 1 base and J gave up 0 bases, with 12 bases separating them. The CDR3 reads CASSQGGLDPNYGYTF. The CDR3 coding sequence is TGTGCCAGCAGCCAAGGGGGACTGGACCCTAACTATGGCTACACCTTC.

A word on this clone: Other nucleotide sequences from this sample produce the same CDR3. The J gene is TRBJ2-5, the V gene TRBV11-2; D is perhaps TRBD1 (5 bases). Trimming stripped 3 bases from V and 5 bases from J, with 7 bases between. Germline CDR1 SGHAT, CDR2 FQNNGV. This CDR3 comprises 12 residues. CDR3 in amino acids: CASSLAGETQYF. CDR3 DNA: TGTGCCAGCAGCTTGGCAGGGGAGACCCAGTACTTC.

The J gene is TRBJ2-5, the V gene TRBV7-6; tentatively, D is TRBD2 (5 bases). V gave up 4 bases and J gave up 7 bases, with 7 bases separating them. Germline V gives CDR1 SGHVS, CDR2 FNYEAQ. The CDR3 runs to 11 residues. For the CDR3, the DNA is TGTGCCAGCAGCTCCCGGGGGACCCAGTACTTC. The encoded protein is CASSSRGTQYF.

This clone was seen only a few times. This rearrangement joins TRBV7-2 to TRBJ2-1; D is ambiguous. V lost 1 base, J lost 9 bases, and 10 bases lay in between. Per the germline V gene, CDR1 is SGHTA and CDR2 is FQGNSA. The CDR3 sequence is 13 residues long. The CDR3 sequence: CASSLGMTGEQFF. The CDR3 DNA reads as TGTGCCAGCAGCTTAGGGATGACGGGTGAGCAGTTCTTC.

The chain carries TRBV29-1 and TRBJ1-2; tentatively, D is TRBD1 (6 bases). V was pared by 6 bases and J by 0 bases, with 20 bases between. The CDR3 is 16 residues long. From germline, CDR1 is SQVTM and CDR2 ANQGSEA. CDR3 nucleotide sequence: TGCAGCGTCCACTACGTCGGGACACAGTCTAACTATGGCTACACCTTC. This encodes CSVHYVGTQSNYGYTF.

V gene TRBV15 combines with J gene TRBJ2-5; TRBD2 is a possible D gene (5 bases). V gave up 8 bases and J gave up 2 bases, with 12 bases separating them. Per the germline V gene, CDR1 is LNHNV and CDR2 is YYDKDF (reference sequence). The CDR3 contains 13 residues. CDR3 sequence (DNA): TGTGCCACCGCCACTGGACTTCAAGAGACCCAGTACTTC. Translating gives CATATGLQETQYF.

V usage is TRBV5-4 and J usage is TRBJ2-1; 9 bases align to TRBD1. The J segment lost 6 bases and the V segment lost 0 bases, leaving 1 base of the junction unmatched. CDR3 size: 14 residues. Per the germline V gene, CDR1 is SGHNT and CDR2 is YYREEE (reference sequence). The CDR3 loop is CASSLDRGLNEQFF. CDR3 DNA: TGTGCCAGCAGCTTGGACAGGGGGCTCAATGAGCAGTTCTTC.

This clone was detected a few times. The gene calls are TRBV6-1 and TRBJ1-2; tentatively, D is TRBD1 (5 bases). The CDR3 contains 10 residues. Germline V CDR1 and CDR2: MNHNS, SASEGT. V lost 7 bases, J lost 8 bases, and 8 bases lay in between. CDR3 sequence: CASTPGGYTF. The CDR3 DNA reads as TGTGCCAGCACTCCAGGGGGCTACACCTTC.

This chain uses TRBV11-2 with TRBJ2-7, with TRBD2 as a possible D gene (6 bases). V shed 5 bases and J shed 3 bases, with 11 bases lying between them. The CDR3 sequence is 13 residues long. Germline CDR1 and CDR2: SGHAT and FQNNGV. CDR3 loop: CASSGSGFYEQYF. In DNA, the CDR3 is TGTGCCAGCAGCGGTAGCGGTTTCTACGAGCAGTACTTC.

The V call is TRBV4-2, the J call TRBJ2-1; D is unclear. Trimming left V 1 base short and J 7 bases short, with 17 bases between. This CDR3 has 16 amino acids. From germline, CDR1 is LGHNA and CDR2 YNFKEQ. CDR3 sequence (DNA): TGTGCCAGCAGCCAAGCGGTAACCCCCGCGACAAATGAGCAGTTCTTC. This encodes CASSQAVTPATNEQFF.

The rearrangement uses TRBV13 and TRBJ2-3, with D tentatively TRBD2 (5 bases). Per germline, CDR1 PRHDT and CDR2 FYEKMQ (reference sequence). V lost 0 bases and J lost 1, with 17 bases in between. The CDR3 is 18 residues long. The CDR3 region is CASSLGGWRLEGTDTQYF. The DNA of the CDR3 is TGTGCCAGCAGCTTAGGCGGTTGGAGGTTAGAAGGCACAGATACGCAGTATTTT.

The chain recombines TRBV5-1 with TRBJ2-5, with 7 bases identical to TRBD2. Per the germline V gene, CDR1 is SGHRS and CDR2 is YFSETQ. The CDR3 has 14 amino acids. V lost 3 bases, J lost 1 base, and 3 bases stayed unmatched. The CDR3, as DNA: TGCGCCAGCAGCTCAGCGGGGATCCAAGAGACCCAGTACTTC. It specifies CASSSAGIQETQYF.

The chain recombines TRBV5-1 with TRBJ2-3; possible D gene TRBD1, 6 bases. Looked up from germline, CDR1 is SGHRS and CDR2 is YFSETQ. CDR3 size: 14 residues. Trimming removed 4 bases at V and 8 bases at J, with 17 bases between. CDR3 bases: TGCGCCAGCAGCCACCTGACAGGCCCAGGTACGCAGTATTTT. This translates into CASSHLTGPGTQYF.

The chain has TRBV6-1 and TRBJ2-3; the D gene is possibly TRBD2 (5 bases). This CDR3 is built from 17 residues. The V gene lost 1 base and the J gene lost 0 bases, with 14 bases spanning the gap. Germline CDR1 and CDR2: MNHNS and SASEGT. The CDR3 protein is CASSEGPLARSTDTQYF. In DNA form, the CDR3 reads TGTGCCAGCAGTGAAGGACCCCTAGCCCGAAGCACAGATACGCAGTATTTT.

CDR3 loop: CASSQDVAGTRLAGEAGANVLTF. DNA of the CDR3: TGTGCCAGCAGCCAAGATGTGGCAGGGACGAGACTAGCGGGAGAGGCTGGGGCCAACGTCCTGACTTTC. V is TRBV14 and J is TRBJ2-6, with 12 bases identical to TRBD2. The CDR3 length is 23 residues. CDR1 and CDR2 from the germline V gene are SGHDN and FVKESK. The J segment lost 2 bases and the V segment lost 0 bases, leaving 17 bases of the junction unmatched. Full variable domain (outside the CDR3, taken from reference TRBV14 and TRBJ2-6): EAGVTQFPSHSVIEKGQTVTLRCDPISGHDNLYWYRRVMGKEIKFLLHFVKESKQDESGMPNNRFLAERTGGTYSTLKVQPAELEDSGVYFCASSQDVAGTRLAGEAGANVLTFGAGSRLTVL.

The CDR3 region has the DNA TGTGCCAGCAGCGACTGGGGGGCAGATACGCAGTATTTT. Residues: CASSDWGADTQYF. V and J are TRBV14 and TRBJ2-3, with a tentative D call TRBD2 (6 bases). The CDR3 sequence is 13 residues long. Trimming pared 5 bases from V and 4 bases from J, leaving 10 bases between. Per the germline V gene, CDR1 is SGHDN and CDR2 is FVKESK.